This paragraph covers one TCR beta chain sequence. The target antigen is unknown. This sample is part of a study of regulatory and conventional T cells in RAG deficiency. Overall study findings and caveats: Patient subsets had shorter CDR3s; Omenn Treg-Tconv overlap exceeded 85%. Control T-cell subsets had markedly higher Shannon entropy and lower Simpson indices than RAG-deficient patients. Omenn syndrome and CID/AS patients had around 100-fold fewer unique Treg TCR beta sequences, versus about 10-fold elsewhere.

Using immunoSEQ multiplex PCR, the repertoire was profiled, and TCRdb retains in-frame clones only, with some absent. In the table there are more than 9,500 clones, around 94% of which are singletons. Blood CD4+ CD25-low CD127-high conventional T cells supplied the genomic DNA template. This sample was shared with a second study, whose subject was regulatory T cells. In that study: The primer mix had 52 TRBV and 13 TRBJ primers. Regulatory T cells showed the strongest V-J pair restriction and V/J gene skewing among patient repertoires.

This sequence originates from a human donor in good health. The sequenced sample consisted of CD4+ effector T cells sorted from blood.

In DNA form, the CDR3 reads TGTGCCAGCTCACAAACTACAGGGGGCGGCACAGATACGCAGTATTTT. Translating it yields CASSQTTGGGTDTQYF. This sequence joins TRBV18 and TRBJ2-3, with TRBD1 matching over 9 bases. Germline V CDR1 and CDR2: KGHSH, LQKENI. The CDR3 runs 16 residues. The junction had 6 bases not matched to a gene; V was cut back by 4 bases and J by 1 base.